The subject of this entry is one T cell receptor beta chain. Its specificity is not known. The PCR made use of 60 Vbeta and 13 Jbeta primers. TCRdb keeps only in-frame clones here, not all; method: immunoSEQ multiplex PCR. The sample records roughly 160,000 clones, about 80% being singletons. This entry belongs to a study of cytomegalovirus exposure and HLA in healthy donors. Study results and caveats: Later analysis demonstrated an association between a missense DCLRE1C variant and TCR beta V- and J-gene trimming. Reportedly, fewer N-insertions than the approximately 690-donor mean appeared in an Asian-associated ancestry cluster in a later analysis. The study carried out a later analysis of TCR beta sequences. It associated 15,000 to 20,000 of them with specific HLA alleles at a false discovery rate of 0.05.

This CDR3 is built from 14 residues. Germline CDR1 ENHRY, CDR2 SYGVKD. With 0 bases clipped from V and 5 bases from J, the junction kept 1 base outside the gene matches. What was sequenced was PBMCs. This sequence originates from a man younger than 40 in good health and CMV-seronegative. The chain recombines TRBV10-3 with TRBJ2-4; 7 bases align to TRBD1. CDR3 nucleotide sequence: TGTGCCATCAGTGAGTCAGACAGGGAAAACATTCAGTACTTC. Protein: CAISESDRENIQYF.